This T cell receptor (beta chain) came from a study of blood T cell repertoires in COVID-19 (dated by TCRdb to about 2020). Background on the whole study: Collaborator samples came from the United States, Italy and Spain and covered acute and convalescent phases of COVID-19. The material from the prospective study consisted of cDNA or gDNA derived from T cells, B-cell-depleted T cells, or PBMCs. Subjects who had been exposed to COVID-19, were actively infected with it, or had recovered from it provided the deeply sampled blood TCRbeta repertoires that made up the dataset. The repertoires were released in a freely available public database intended as a resource for research on the immune response to SARS-CoV-2. The samples were drawn from the first 160 participants of the ongoing ImmuneRACE study and from some 1,300 subjects provided by 6 global collaborators. A de-identified subject ID, COVID-19 status, age in years and sex were almost always included in the sample metadata. Where HLA class I and class II types were available, the types were taken from metadata supplied by the sample provider, not from assay-based typing. Study-level results and caveats: The amount of clinical and demographic metadata varied by source and participant and was provided uncurated.

TCRbeta CDR3 regions were amplified from genomic DNA using the immunoSEQ Assay, a bias-controlled multiplex PCR. In the paper's pipeline: The number of nucleated cells in each sample was estimated by amplification of reference gene primers within the assay. To quantify the absolute abundance of each unique TCRbeta CDR3 rearrangement, sequence reads were collapsed and filtered. Productive Simpson clonality was computed per sample as the square root of Simpson's diversity index over productive rearrangements. Entries here come from immuneACCESS through TCRdb and include only in-frame sequences with V and J called. Some clones fail to appear in such tables; in the studies checked, an unresolved V gene covers under half of the shortfall, and the cause of the remainder is unknown. V and J calls and clone size are copied from that table; D and trimming were computed from the DNA. A total of some 390,000 clones appear in this sample, roughly 90% of them only once. Clones ranked in the top ten supply 1.5% to 2% of the sample.

As for this clone: Its antigen is not yet known. No base qualities exist here, and no much larger clone lies one base off it.

Participants in the prospective study were aged about 18 to 95 years, lived in 20 to 30 United States geographic areas, and enrolled through a virtual design. Cohort assignment in the prospective study relied on participant-reported clinical history from a screening survey and a study questionnaire. Recovered participants in ImmuneRACE Cohort 3 were defined as having two consecutive negative NP/OP PCR tests, clearance from a healthcare professional, or resolution of symptoms. Each participant in the prospective study had whole blood, serum and a nasopharyngeal or oropharyngeal swab collected by mobile phlebotomists. Over a roughly 2-month period, participants in the prospective study had the option of providing additional blood draws and questionnaires. Blood samples from the prospective study were shipped frozen or at room temperature prior to DNA extraction. CDR1 and CDR2 are read off the germline V gene as MDHEN and SYDVKM. V gives up 7 bases and J gives up 1 base, and the segment between their germline ends measures 11 bases. From the cysteine through the phenylalanine, the CDR3 covers 15 amino acids. CDR3 DNA only is kept here, 45 bases in frame from base 1.

The TCR comes from a woman in her twenties or thirties who had recovered from COVID-19. The sequence is built from TRBV28 and TRBJ2-6; the D gene is unclear. The sample consisted of PBMCs or T cells enriched from blood (not recorded which). The CDR3 region: CASKGGASGANVLTF. The DNA reads as follows: TGTGCCAGCAAAGGTGGAGCTTCTGGGGCCAACGTCCTGACTTTC. The full variable domain, completed from the reference TRBV28 and TRBJ2-6 proteins outside the CDR3, reads DVKVTQSSRYLVKRTGEKVFLECVQDMDHENMFWYRQDPGLGLRLIYFSYDVKMKEKGDIPEGYSVSREKKERFSLILESASTNQTSMYLCASKGGASGANVLTFGAGSRLTVL.